This T cell receptor (beta chain) was recovered during a study of cytotoxic CD8 clonotypes in ibrutinib-treated CLL. Study-wide context: The sample average was approximately 260,000 productive templates and just under 95,000 productive rearrangements.

Germline V lookup: CDR1 MNHEY, CDR2 SVGAGI. The CDR3 contains 15 residues. Trimming left V 4 bases short and J 3 bases short, with 13 bases between. Cryopreserved PBMCs supplied roughly 2 micrograms of genomic DNA for TCR beta libraries. Points on this clone: No antigen is known for it.

TCRdb's table, derived via immunoSEQ multiplex PCR, lists solely in-frame clones and lacks some. The sample carries about 160,000 clones, about four fifths recorded once. General study findings and limits: Baseline values of clonality outstripped age-matched healthy donors and followed circulating CD8+ T-cell counts.

The sequencing here drew on PBMCs, taken after 24 months of ibrutinib treatment. The chain combines TRBV6-5 with TRBJ1-3; TRBD1 is a possible D gene (6 bases). This receptor was obtained from a human donor with chronic lymphocytic leukemia. CDR3 DNA: TGTGCCAGCAGTTCTCGGGGGCCTATTGGAAACACCATATATTTT. This sequence encodes CASSSRGPIGNTIYF.